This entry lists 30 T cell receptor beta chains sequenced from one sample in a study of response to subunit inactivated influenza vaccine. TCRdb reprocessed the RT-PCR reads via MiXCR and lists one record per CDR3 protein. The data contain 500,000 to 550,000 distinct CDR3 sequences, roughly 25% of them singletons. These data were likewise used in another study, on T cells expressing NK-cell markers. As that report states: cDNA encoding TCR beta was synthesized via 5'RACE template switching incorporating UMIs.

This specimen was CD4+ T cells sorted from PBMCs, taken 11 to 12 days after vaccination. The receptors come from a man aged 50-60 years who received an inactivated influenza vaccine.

The CDR3 bases are TGTGCCAGCAGCCCACGACACACAGGACCTCAAGAGACCCAGTACTTC. Protein product: CASSPRHTGPQETQYF. This chain uses TRBV2 with TRBJ2-5; D may be TRBD1 (5 bases). V dropped 6 bases and J dropped 2 bases, with 19 bases sitting between them. The CDR3 loop spans 16 amino acids. Germline V gene data show CDR1 as SNHLY and CDR2 as FYNNEI.

DNA of the CDR3: TGTGCCACCAGTGATTTAGCGGGGGGGCTGGGTACGCAGTATTTT. Protein: CATSDLAGGLGTQYF. This chain uses TRBV24-1 with TRBJ2-3; TRBD2 matches 10 bases. CDR3 length: 15 residues. Germline V gene lookup returns CDR1 KGHDR and CDR2 SFDVKD. After removal of 1 base from V and 8 bases from J, the junction contained 5 bases not matched to a gene.

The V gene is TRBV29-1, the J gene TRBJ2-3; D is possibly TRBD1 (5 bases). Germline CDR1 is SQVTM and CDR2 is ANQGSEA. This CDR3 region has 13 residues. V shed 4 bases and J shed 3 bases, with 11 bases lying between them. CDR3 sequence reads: CSVVSQGTDTQYF. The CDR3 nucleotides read TGCAGCGTTGTGTCTCAGGGAACAGATACGCAGTATTTT.

CDR3 sequence reads: CASSEAGTGGDTQYF. The CDR3 bases are TGTGCCAGCAGTGAGGCCGGGACAGGTGGAGATACGCAGTATTTT. The V call is TRBV2, the J call TRBJ2-3, with 8 bases identical to TRBD1. The length of the CDR3 is 15 residues. Germline assignment: CDR1 SNHLY and CDR2 FYNNEI. V shed 3 bases and J 5 bases; nucleotides not matched to a gene: 7. The full variable domain, rest sourced from reference TRBV2 and TRBJ2-3, is EPEVTQTPSHQVTQMGQEVILRCVPISNHLYFYWYRQILGQKVEFLVSFYNNEISEKSEIFDDQFSVERPDGSNFTLKIRSTKLEDSAMYFCASSEAGTGGDTQYFGPGTRLTVL.

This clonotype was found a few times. CDR3 sequence: CASSLFQGEAFF. CDR3 nucleotide sequence: TGTGCCAGCAGCTTATTCCAGGGCGAAGCTTTCTTT. The gene calls are TRBV11-3 and TRBJ1-1, with TRBD1 as a possible D gene (5 bases). The V gene's germline CDR1 is SGHNT and CDR2 YENEEA. Trimming took off 2 bases at V and 8 bases at J, with 9 bases between the two ends. The CDR3 totals 12 residues.

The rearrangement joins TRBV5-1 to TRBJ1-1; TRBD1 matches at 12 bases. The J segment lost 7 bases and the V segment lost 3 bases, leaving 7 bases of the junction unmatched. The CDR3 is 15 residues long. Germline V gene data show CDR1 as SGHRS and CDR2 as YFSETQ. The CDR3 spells CASSWGQGARGEAFF. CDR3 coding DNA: TGCGCCAGCAGCTGGGGACAGGGGGCGCGGGGTGAAGCTTTCTTT.

CDR3 DNA sequence: TGCAGTGCTAGAGGGACAGGGGCCGTCTACGAGCAGTACTTC. This sequence encodes CSARGTGAVYEQYF. The V call is TRBV20-1, the J call TRBJ2-7; TRBD1 matches at 9 bases. The CDR3 covers 14 residues. CDR1 and CDR2 from the germline V gene are DFQATT and SNEGSKA (reference sequence). The V segment lost 1 base and the J segment 3 bases; nucleotides outside the gene matches: 4.

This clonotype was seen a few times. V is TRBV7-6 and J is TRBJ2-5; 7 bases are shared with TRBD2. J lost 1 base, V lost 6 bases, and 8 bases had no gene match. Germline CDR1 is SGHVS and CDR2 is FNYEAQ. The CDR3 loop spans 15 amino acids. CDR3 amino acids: CASSQSGALQETQYF. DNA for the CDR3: TGTGCCAGCAGTCAAAGCGGGGCGCTCCAAGAGACCCAGTACTTC.

CDR3 in DNA: TGCGCCAGCCGCCGGACAGGGGGTAGCACTGAAGCTTTCTTT. Translating gives CASRRTGGSTEAFF. V usage is TRBV5-1 and J usage is TRBJ1-1; 10 positions agree with TRBD1. V gave up 7 bases and J gave up 4 bases; unmatched junction bases: 7. The CDR3 is 14 residues long. The germline gives CDR1 SGHRS, CDR2 YFSETQ.

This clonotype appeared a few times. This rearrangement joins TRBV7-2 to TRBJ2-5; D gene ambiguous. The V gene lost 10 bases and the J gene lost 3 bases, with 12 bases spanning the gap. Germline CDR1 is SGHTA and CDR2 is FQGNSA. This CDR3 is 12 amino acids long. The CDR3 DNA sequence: TGTGCCACGCGTAAGGGCGAAGAGACCCAGTACTTC. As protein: CATRKGEETQYF.

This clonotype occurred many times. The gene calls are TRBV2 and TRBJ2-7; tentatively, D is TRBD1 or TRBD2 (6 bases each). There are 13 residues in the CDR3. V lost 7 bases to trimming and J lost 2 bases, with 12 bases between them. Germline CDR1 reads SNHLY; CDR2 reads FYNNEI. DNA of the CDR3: TGTGCCAGCAACCCGGGGGCGACCTACGAGCAGTACTTC. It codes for CASNPGATYEQYF. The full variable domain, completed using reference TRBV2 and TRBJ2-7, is EPEVTQTPSHQVTQMGQEVILRCVPISNHLYFYWYRQILGQKVEFLVSFYNNEISEKSEIFDDQFSVERPDGSNFTLKIRSTKLEDSAMYFCASNPGATYEQYFGPGTRLTVT.

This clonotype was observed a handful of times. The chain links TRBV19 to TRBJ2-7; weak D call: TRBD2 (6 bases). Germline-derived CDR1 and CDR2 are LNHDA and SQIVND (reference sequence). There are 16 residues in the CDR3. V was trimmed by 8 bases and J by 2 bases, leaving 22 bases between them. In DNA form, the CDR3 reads TGTGCCAGTGCCACCTGGGGACTTTCCCGACCCTACGAGCAGTACTTC. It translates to CASATWGLSRPYEQYF.

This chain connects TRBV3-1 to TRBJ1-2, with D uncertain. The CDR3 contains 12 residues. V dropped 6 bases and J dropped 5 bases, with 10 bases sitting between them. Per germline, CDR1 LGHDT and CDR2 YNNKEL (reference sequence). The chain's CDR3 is CASSIGLYGYTF. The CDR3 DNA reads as TGTGCCAGCAGTATCGGGCTTTATGGCTACACCTTC.

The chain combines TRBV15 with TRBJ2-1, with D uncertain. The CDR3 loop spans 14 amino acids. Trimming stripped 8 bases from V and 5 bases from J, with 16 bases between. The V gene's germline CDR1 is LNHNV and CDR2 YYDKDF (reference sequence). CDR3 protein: CATQNRTIHNEQFF. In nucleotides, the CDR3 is TGTGCCACCCAAAATCGCACGATCCACAATGAGCAGTTCTTC. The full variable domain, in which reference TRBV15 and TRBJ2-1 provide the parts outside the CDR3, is DAMVIQNPRYQVTQFGKPVTLSCSQTLNHNVMYWYQQKSSQAPKLLFHYYDKDFNNEADTPDNFQSRRPNTSFCFLDIRSPGLGDTAMYLCATQNRTIHNEQFFGPGTRLTVL.

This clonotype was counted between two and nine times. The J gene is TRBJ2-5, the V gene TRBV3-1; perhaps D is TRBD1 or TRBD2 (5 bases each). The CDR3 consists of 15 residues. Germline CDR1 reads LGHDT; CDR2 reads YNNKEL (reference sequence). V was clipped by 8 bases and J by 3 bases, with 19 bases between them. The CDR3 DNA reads TGTGCCAGCTCGCTCTTTTCGGGGACGAAAGAGACCCAGTACTTC. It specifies CASSLFSGTKETQYF.

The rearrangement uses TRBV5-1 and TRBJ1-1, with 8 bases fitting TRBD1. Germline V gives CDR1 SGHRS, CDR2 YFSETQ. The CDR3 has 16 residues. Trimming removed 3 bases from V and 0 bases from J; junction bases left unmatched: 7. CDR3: CASSSQGAELNTEAFF. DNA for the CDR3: TGCGCCAGCAGCTCTCAGGGGGCCGAATTGAACACTGAAGCTTTCTTT.

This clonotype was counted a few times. CDR3 residues: CASQDSGANVLTF. CDR3 nucleotide sequence: TGCGCCAGTCAGGACTCTGGGGCCAACGTCCTGACTTTC. The V and J genes are TRBV5-1 and TRBJ2-6; D gene ambiguous. Trimming left V 8 bases short and J 0 bases short, with 6 bases between. The CDR3 contains 13 residues. Germline CDR1 reads SGHRS; CDR2 reads YFSETQ.

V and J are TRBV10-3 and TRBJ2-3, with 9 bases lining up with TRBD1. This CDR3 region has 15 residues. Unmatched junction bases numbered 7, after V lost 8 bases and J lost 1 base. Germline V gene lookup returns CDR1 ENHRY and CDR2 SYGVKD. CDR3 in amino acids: CAIGDRVMGTDTQYF. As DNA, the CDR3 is TGTGCCATCGGGGACAGGGTGATGGGCACAGATACGCAGTATTTT.

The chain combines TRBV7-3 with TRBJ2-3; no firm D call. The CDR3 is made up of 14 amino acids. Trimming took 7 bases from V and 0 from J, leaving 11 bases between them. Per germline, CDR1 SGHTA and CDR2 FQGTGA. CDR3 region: CASKAGASTDTQYF. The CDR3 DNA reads TGTGCCAGCAAGGCCGGAGCTAGCACAGATACGCAGTATTTT.

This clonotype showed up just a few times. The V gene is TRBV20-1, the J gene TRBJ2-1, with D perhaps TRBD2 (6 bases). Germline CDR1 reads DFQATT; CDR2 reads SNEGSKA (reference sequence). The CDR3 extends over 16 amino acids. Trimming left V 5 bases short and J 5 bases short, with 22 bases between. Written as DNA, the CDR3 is TGCAGTGCTCTACCCCCGACTAGGCTATCTCACAATGAGCAGTTCTTC. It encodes CSALPPTRLSHNEQFF.

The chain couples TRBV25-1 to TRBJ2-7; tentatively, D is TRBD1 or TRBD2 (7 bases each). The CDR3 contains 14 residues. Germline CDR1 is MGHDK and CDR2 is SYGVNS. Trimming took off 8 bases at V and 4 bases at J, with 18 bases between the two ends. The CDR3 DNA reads TGTGCCAGCTCCGGGGGAGGGGGCCATTACGAGCAGTACTTC. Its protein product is CASSGGGGHYEQYF.

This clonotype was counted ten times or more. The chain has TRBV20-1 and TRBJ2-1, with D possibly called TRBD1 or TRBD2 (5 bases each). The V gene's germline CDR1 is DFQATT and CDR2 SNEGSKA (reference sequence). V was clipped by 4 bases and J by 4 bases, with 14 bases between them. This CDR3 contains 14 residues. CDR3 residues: CSATGGWGYNEQFF. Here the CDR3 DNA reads TGCAGTGCTACTGGGGGATGGGGATACAATGAGCAGTTCTTC.

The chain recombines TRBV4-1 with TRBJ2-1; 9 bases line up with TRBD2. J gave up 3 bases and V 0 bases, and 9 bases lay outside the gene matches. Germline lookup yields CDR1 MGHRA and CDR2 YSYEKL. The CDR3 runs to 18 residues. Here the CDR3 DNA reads TGCGCCAGCAGCCAAGATGATCTTTGGCGGGGGGGCTACAATGAGCAGTTCTTC. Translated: CASSQDDLWRGGYNEQFF.

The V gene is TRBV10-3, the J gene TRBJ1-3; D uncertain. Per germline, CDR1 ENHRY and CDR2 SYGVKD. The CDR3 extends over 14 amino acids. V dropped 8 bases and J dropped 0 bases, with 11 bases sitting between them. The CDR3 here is CAIRSDRSGNTIYF. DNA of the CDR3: TGTGCCATCCGCTCTGACCGCTCTGGAAACACCATATATTTT.

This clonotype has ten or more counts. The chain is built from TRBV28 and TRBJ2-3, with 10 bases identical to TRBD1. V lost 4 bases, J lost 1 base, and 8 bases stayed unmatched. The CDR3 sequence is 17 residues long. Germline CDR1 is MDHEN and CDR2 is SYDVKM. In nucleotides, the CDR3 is TGTGCCAGCAGTTATCCCCGGGACAGGGGTCGCACAGATACGCAGTATTTT. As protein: CASSYPRDRGRTDTQYF.

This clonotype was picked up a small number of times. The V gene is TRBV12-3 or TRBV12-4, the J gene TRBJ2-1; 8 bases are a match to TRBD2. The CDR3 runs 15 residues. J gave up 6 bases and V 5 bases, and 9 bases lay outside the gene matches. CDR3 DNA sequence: TGTGCCAGCAGTCGGCCGGGACTAGAAGCCAATGAGCAGTTCTTC. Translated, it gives CASSRPGLEANEQFF.

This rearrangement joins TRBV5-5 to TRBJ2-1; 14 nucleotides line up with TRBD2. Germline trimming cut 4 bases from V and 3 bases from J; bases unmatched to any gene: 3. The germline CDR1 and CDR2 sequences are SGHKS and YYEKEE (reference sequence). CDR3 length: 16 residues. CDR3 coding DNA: TGTGCCAGCAGCCAGGGGACTAGCGGGGGCTACAATGAGCAGTTCTTC. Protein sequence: CASSQGTSGGYNEQFF. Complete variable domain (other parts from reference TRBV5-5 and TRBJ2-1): DAGVTQSPTHLIKTRGQQVTLRCSPISGHKSVSWYQQVLGQGPQFIFQYYEKEERGRGNFPDRFSARQFPNYSSELNVNALLLGDSALYLCASSQGTSGGYNEQFFGPGTRLTVL.

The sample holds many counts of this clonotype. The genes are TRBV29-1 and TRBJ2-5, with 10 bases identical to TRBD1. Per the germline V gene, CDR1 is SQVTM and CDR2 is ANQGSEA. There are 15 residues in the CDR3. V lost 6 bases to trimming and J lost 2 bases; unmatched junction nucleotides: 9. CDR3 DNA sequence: TGCAGCGTCCTTACTCAGGGACAGGGGCAAGAGACCCAGTACTTC. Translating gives CSVLTQGQGQETQYF.

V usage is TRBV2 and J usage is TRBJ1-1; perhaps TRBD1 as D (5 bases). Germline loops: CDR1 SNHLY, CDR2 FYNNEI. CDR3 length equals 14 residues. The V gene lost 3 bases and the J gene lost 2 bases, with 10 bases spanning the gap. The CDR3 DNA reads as TGTGCCAGCAGTGATTTCCAGGGAAACACTGAAGCTTTCTTT. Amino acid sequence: CASSDFQGNTEAFF. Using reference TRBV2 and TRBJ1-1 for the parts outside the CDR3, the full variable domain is EPEVTQTPSHQVTQMGQEVILRCVPISNHLYFYWYRQILGQKVEFLVSFYNNEISEKSEIFDDQFSVERPDGSNFTLKIRSTKLEDSAMYFCASSDFQGNTEAFFGQGTRLTVV.

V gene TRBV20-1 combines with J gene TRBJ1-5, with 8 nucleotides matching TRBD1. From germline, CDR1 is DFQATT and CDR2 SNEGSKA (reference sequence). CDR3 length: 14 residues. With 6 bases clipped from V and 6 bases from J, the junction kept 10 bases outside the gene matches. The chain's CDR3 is CSAPDRAESQPQHF. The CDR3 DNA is TGCAGTGCCCCGGACAGGGCCGAGAGTCAGCCCCAGCATTTT.